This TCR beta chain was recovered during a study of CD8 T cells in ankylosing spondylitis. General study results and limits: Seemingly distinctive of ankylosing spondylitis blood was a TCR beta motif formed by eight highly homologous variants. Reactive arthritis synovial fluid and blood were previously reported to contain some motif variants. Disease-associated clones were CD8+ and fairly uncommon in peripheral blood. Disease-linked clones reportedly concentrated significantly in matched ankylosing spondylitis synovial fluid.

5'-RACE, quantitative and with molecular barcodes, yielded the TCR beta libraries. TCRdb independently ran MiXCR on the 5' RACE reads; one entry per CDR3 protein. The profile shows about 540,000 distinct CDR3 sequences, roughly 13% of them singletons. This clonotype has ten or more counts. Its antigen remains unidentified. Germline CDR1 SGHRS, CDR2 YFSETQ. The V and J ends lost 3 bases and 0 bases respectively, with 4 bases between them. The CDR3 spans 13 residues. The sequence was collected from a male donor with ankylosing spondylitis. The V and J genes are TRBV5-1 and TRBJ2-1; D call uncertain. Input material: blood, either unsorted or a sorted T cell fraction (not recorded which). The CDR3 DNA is TGCGCCAGCAGCTCAACCTCCTACAATGAGCAGTTCTTC. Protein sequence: CASSSTSYNEQFF.